A selection of T cell receptor beta chains follows, all from one sample in a study of blood T cell repertoires in COVID-19. Only in-frame clones appear in the TCRdb table, and some are missing; sequencing was by immunoSEQ multiplex PCR. The sample has 250,000 or so clones, 65% to 85% seen once; the top ten hold 1.5% to 1.9%. Sample: peripheral blood. These receptors came from a woman aged 40-49 years who had recovered from COVID-19. Each CDR3 is given with its conserved first and last residue. D genes are given only for firm matches. The size of a clone is reported for some rows only, either as once, few or many, or as a class for expanded clones.

>-|TRBD2|TRBJ2-3|TRBV5-4
TGTGCCAGCAGCTCAGGACTAGCGGGGGCCTCGGATACGCAGTATTTT
CASSSGLAGASDTQYF
>once|-|TRBJ1-5|TRBV28
TGTGCCAGCAGTTACAGCTATAGCAATCAGCCCCAGCATTTT
CASSYSYSNQPQHF
>-|-|TRBJ2-3|TRBV24-1
TGTGCCACCAGTGATTCCCGTTGGGCAGGGTTGTTGGCAGATACGCAGTATTTT
CATSDSRWAGLLADTQYF
>-|TRBD1|TRBJ2-6|TRBV28
TGTGCCAGCAGTACAGGGGGGACTGGGGCCAACGTCCTGACTTTC
CASSTGGTGANVLTF
>-|-|TRBJ1-2|TRBV11-2
TGTGCCAGCAGCTTAGGGGGCCAGGGGCTCTATGGCTACACCTTC
CASSLGGQGLYGYTF
>-|-|TRBJ2-7|TRBV11-3
TGTGCCAGCAGCTTGAGACAATTAGAAAACTACGAGCAGTACTTC
CASSLRQLENYEQYF
>-|-|TRBJ2-7|TRBV2
TGTGCCAGCAGTAACGTCCGGGTCGGCTACGAGCAGTACTTC
CASSNVRVGYEQYF
>-|-|TRBJ2-2|TRBV6-6
TGTGCCAGCAGTTACGCCCGGGGTTTGCTCACCGGGGAGCTGTTTTTT
CASSYARGLLTGELFF
>-|-|TRBJ1-2|TRBV4-1
TGCGCCAGCAGCCAACCTCGGGGGGGAAACTATGGCTACACCTTC
CASSQPRGGNYGYTF
>-|TRBD1|TRBJ1-6|TRBV7-9
TGTGCCAGCAGTCAGACAGGGACGTCACCCCTCCACTTT
CASSQTGTSPLHF
>-|TRBD2|TRBJ2-1|TRBV10-1
TGCGCCAGCAGTGGTAGCGGGGGGGATGGGAGCTCCTACAATGAGCAGTTCTTC
CASSGSGGDGSSYNEQFF
>-|-|TRBJ2-6|TRBV3-1/TRBV3-2
TGTGCCAGCAGCCCAGGGCTCTCTGGGGCCAACGTCCTGACTTTC
CASSPGLSGANVLTF
>-|-|TRBJ2-1|TRBV9
TGTGCCAGCAGCGCCCGGGACACTCTATACAATGAGCAGTTCTTC
CASSARDTLYNEQFF
>-|TRBD1|TRBJ1-4|TRBV30
TGTGCCTGGACCGTGGGACAGGGGTTAACTAATGAAAAACTGTTTTTT
CAWTVGQGLTNEKLFF
>-|TRBD1|TRBJ2-7|TRBV15
TGTGCCACCAGCAGAGGAGGGACAGGGGCCTACGAGCAGTACTTC
CATSRGGTGAYEQYF
>-|-|TRBJ1-1|TRBV12-3/TRBV12-4
TGTGCCAGCAGGAACCTAGAGAACACTGAAGCTTTCTTT
CASRNLENTEAFF
>-|TRBD1|TRBJ2-2|TRBV6-6
TGTGCCAGCACCCGGACAGGCGGTTCGGGCACCGGGGAGCTGTTTTTT
CASTRTGGSGTGELFF
>few|TRBD1|TRBJ1-6|TRBV5-4
TGTGCCAGCAGCTTGGACAGGGGATATTCACCCCTCCACTTT
CASSLDRGYSPLHF
>-|-|TRBJ1-2|TRBV12-3/TRBV12-4
TGTGCCAGCAGGCAGACAGACTACTATGGCTACACCTTC
CASRQTDYYGYTF
>-|-|TRBJ1-5|TRBV28
TGTGCCAGCAGTTCCCAGGTACAGGGAGGCAATCAGCCCCAGCATTTT
CASSSQVQGGNQPQHF
>-|-|TRBJ2-7|TRBV6-5
TGTGCCAGCAAGGCAAGGCGGGTCTCGTACGAGCAGTACTTC
CASKARRVSYEQYF
>-|-|TRBJ1-6|TRBV7-9
TGTGCCAGCAGCGGACCCGGGGGGGAAGGTAATTCACCCCTCCACTTT
CASSGPGGEGNSPLHF
>-|-|TRBJ1-1|TRBV2
TGTGCCAGTCAGTTGAACACTGAAGCTTTCTTT
CASQLNTEAFF
>once|-|TRBJ1-5|TRBV5-4
TGTGCCAGCAGCCGGAACAGGGAGCCCCAGCATTTT
CASSRNREPQHF
>-|-|TRBJ1-5|TRBV2
TGTGCCAGCAGTGAAGACAGGGAAAGGAATCAGCCCCAGCATTTT
CASSEDRERNQPQHF
>-|-|TRBJ1-2|TRBV7-2
TGTGCCAGCAGCTTGGGGTCGGGATATGGCTACACCTTC
CASSLGSGYGYTF
>-|-|TRBJ1-1|TRBV25-1
TGTGCCAGCAGTGGGCAAATGAACACTGAAGCTTTCTTT
CASSGQMNTEAFF
>-|TRBD1|TRBJ1-5|TRBV6-5
TGTGCCAGCACACAGGGGTTGAGCAATCAGCCCCAGCATTTT
CASTQGLSNQPQHF
>-|-|TRBJ2-4|TRBV7-2
TGTGCCAGCAGCCACGGGACTTCAAACATTCAGTACTTC
CASSHGTSNIQYF
>-|-|TRBJ2-7|TRBV2
TGTGCCAGCAAACGGACAGCCCAATCCTACGAGCAGTACTTC
CASKRTAQSYEQYF
>-|TRBD1|TRBJ2-5|TRBV11-1
TGTGCCAGCAGCCTAACGAGGGACAGTCAAGAGACCCAGTACTTC
CASSLTRDSQETQYF
>-|-|TRBJ1-5|TRBV27
TGTGCCAGCAGCTCCTTAAATCAGCCCCAGCATTTT
CASSSLNQPQHF
>once|-|TRBJ2-1|TRBV4-1
TGCGCCAGCAGCCAAGAGGGGACACCGTACAATGAGCAGTTCTTC
CASSQEGTPYNEQFF
>-|-|TRBJ1-5|TRBV12-3/TRBV12-4
TGTGCCAGCAGTTTGCAGAGGAATCAGCCCCAGCATTTT
CASSLQRNQPQHF
>-|-|TRBJ1-3|TRBV28
TGTGCCAGCAGTTTAATAGGAAACACCATATATTTT
CASSLIGNTIYF
>-|TRBD1|TRBJ2-7|TRBV30
TGTGCCTGGAGTGTAACAGGGGCCGGGGAGCAGTACTTC
CAWSVTGAGEQYF
>few|-|TRBJ2-7|TRBV19
TGTGCCAGTAGTCCGAGGACAGTCTACGAGCAGTACTTC
CASSPRTVYEQYF
>few|-|TRBJ2-7|TRBV19
TGTGCCAGTAGTTCAGGCCCGAGGGCCGAGCAGTACTTC
CASSSGPRAEQYF
>-|TRBD1|TRBJ1-2|TRBV5-4
TGTGCCAGCAGCTTGGGATCGGGGGGACAGGGCGGCTATGGCTACACCTTC
CASSLGSGGQGGYGYTF
>-|-|TRBJ2-1|TRBV6-1
TGTGCCAGCAGTGAAGCTGCAGGGGCCAATGAGCAGTTCTTC
CASSEAAGANEQFF
>-|TRBD1|TRBJ2-7|TRBV28
TGTGCCAGCAGCCAAATAAAGTGGGACAGGTCCCATTACGAGCAGTACTTC
CASSQIKWDRSHYEQYF
>-|TRBD1|TRBJ2-2|TRBV9
TGTGCCAGCTCCTTGACAGGGGGAAACACCGGGGAGCTGTTTTTT
CASSLTGGNTGELFF
>-|-|TRBJ2-2|TRBV2
TGTGCCAGCAGTGAAGCGCTTCGACACTTGGGGAACACCGGGGAGCTGTTTTTT
CASSEALRHLGNTGELFF
>-|TRBD1|TRBJ1-2|TRBV2
TGTGCCAGCAGTGGGGGACAGCACTATGGCTACACCTTC
CASSGGQHYGYTF
>-|-|TRBJ1-3|TRBV10-3
TGTGCCATCAGTGAGTCGGTGGGCATCGGTGGAAACACCATATATTTT
CAISESVGIGGNTIYF
>-|-|TRBJ2-3|TRBV13
TGTGCCAGCAGCTTATATACGGGACAAGTTACCGATACGCAGTATTTT
CASSLYTGQVTDTQYF
>-|-|TRBJ1-6|TRBV6-5
TGTGCCAGCAGGCCCAGTAATTCACCCCTCCACTTT
CASRPSNSPLHF
>-|TRBD1|TRBJ1-1|TRBV3-1/TRBV3-2
TGTGCCAGCAGCCAAAACAGACAGGGTGAGGCTTTCTTT
CASSQNRQGEAFF
>-|TRBD1|TRBJ2-5|TRBV28
TGTGCCAGCAGCACCGGGACAGTACGAGAGACCCAGTACTTC
CASSTGTVRETQYF
>-|-|TRBJ2-2|TRBV6-1
TGTGCCAGCAGTGAATCGGGCGGGGAGCTGTTTTTT
CASSESGGELFF
>-|-|TRBJ2-3|TRBV29-1
TGCAGCGTCCAACCGGGGACAGATACGCAGTATTTT
CSVQPGTDTQYF
>-|-|TRBJ2-1|TRBV3-1/TRBV3-2
TGTGCCAGCAGCCCCAGAACCAGTGAGCAGTTCTTC
CASSPRTSEQFF
>-|TRBD1|TRBJ1-1|TRBV11-3
TGTGCCAGCAGACTGGACAGGTTCTTTACGAACACTGAAGCTTTCTTT
CASRLDRFFTNTEAFF
>-|TRBD1|TRBJ1-6|TRBV7-9
TGTGCCAGCAGCACCTCAGGGGGCTCGGGGTCACCCCTCCACTTT
CASSTSGGSGSPLHF